This T cell receptor (beta chain) was found in a study of cytomegalovirus exposure and HLA in healthy donors. PCR involved 60 Vbeta and 13 Jbeta primers. The protocol was immunoSEQ multiplex PCR, while the TCRdb copy is restricted to in-frame clones and leaves out a portion. This table has roughly 150,000 clones, about three quarters appearing once. The J segment lost 4 bases and the V segment lost 1 base, leaving 6 bases of the junction unmatched. Germline V gene data show CDR1 as MGHRA and CDR2 as YSYEKL. The CDR3 is 15 amino acids. This clone was detected once. The chain links TRBV4-1 to TRBJ2-7; TRBD1 matches 8 bases. The material sequenced was PBMCs. This receptor was obtained from a female donor in good health and CMV-seronegative. CDR3 nucleotide sequence: TGCGCCAGCAGCCAAGGGACAGGGAAAACTTACGAGCAGTACTTC. Translated: CASSQGTGKTYEQYF.